The sample holds a few counts of the clone carrying this T cell receptor (beta chain). The antigen is undetermined. Sequencing was performed with immunoSEQ multiplex PCR; in TCRdb, only in-frame clones are kept and a portion is missing. The data contain some 48,000 clones, more than 60% of them singletons. The sample's time point: week 35, safety follow-up. Vaccination used 300 ug of mutant IDH1 20-mer peptide per dose, with topical imiquimod. This sample is drawn from a study of a mutant IDH1 vaccine in newly diagnosed glioma. The sample in question was PBMCs, obtained from a glioma patient whose treatment included an IDH1 peptide vaccine. The receptor was derived from a man aged 35-49 years with glioma.

CDR3 residues: CASSGGMNTEAFF. Written as DNA, the CDR3 is TGCGCCAGCAGCGGGGGAATGAACACTGAAGCTTTCTTT. V and J are TRBV5-1 and TRBJ1-1; TRBD1 might be the D (5 bases). This CDR3 contains 13 residues. Germline V gene sequence: CDR1 SGHRS, CDR2 YFSETQ. Trimming shortened V by 4 bases and J by 0 bases, and 7 bases separated the two germline ends.